These 7 T cell receptor beta chains were all obtained from the same sample, sequenced in a study of control samples from healthy donors and cancer patients. Sequencing was performed with immunoSEQ multiplex PCR; in TCRdb, only in-frame clones are kept and a portion is missing. The table lists about 85,000 clones, around 90% of them singletons. Material for sequencing was blood. These receptors were collected from a woman aged 60 to 75 in good health.

This clone was picked up one time. This sample includes further DNA sequences coding for the same CDR3. The chain recombines TRBV3-1 (or the pseudogene TRBV3-2) with TRBJ2-2, with no clear D. Germline-derived CDR1 and CDR2 are LGHDT and YNNKEL (reference sequence). CDR3 length: 13 amino acids. Trimming stripped 3 bases from V and 0 bases from J, with 2 bases between. CDR3 sequence (DNA): TGTGCCAGCAGCCAGACGAACACCGGGGAGCTGTTTTTT. This codes for CASSQTNTGELFF.

Regarding this clone: This specimen includes other DNA sequences encoding the same CDR3. In nucleotides, the CDR3 is TGTGCCAGCAGCTCGGGGCTAGCGTTAACAGAGACCCAGTACTTC. This sequence encodes CASSSGLALTETQYF. The chain employs TRBV5-8 and TRBJ2-5; TRBD2 might be the D (6 bases). This CDR3 is built from 15 residues. V was trimmed by 3 bases and J by 4 bases, leaving 16 bases between them. Germline V lookup: CDR1 SGHTS, CDR2 YDEGEE. The full variable domain, rest sourced from reference TRBV5-8 and TRBJ2-5, is EAGVTQSPTHLIKTRGQQATLRCSPISGHTSVYWYQQALGLGLQFLLWYDEGEERNRGNFPPRFSGRQFPNYSSELNVNALELEDSALYLCASSSGLALTETQYFGPGTRLLVL.

The chain joins TRBV3-1 (or the pseudogene TRBV3-2) to TRBJ1-5; D is ambiguous. The CDR3 totals 14 residues. Germline V gene data show CDR1 as LGHDT and CDR2 as YNNKEL (reference sequence). V was shortened by 4 bases and J by 3 bases, with 10 bases between the two germline ends. CDR3 sequence: CASSLGQSNQPQHF. The CDR3 DNA is TGTGCCAGCAGCCTCGGTCAGTCCAATCAGCCCCAGCATTTT.

The V gene is TRBV7-9, the J gene TRBJ2-7, with a tentative D call TRBD1 (6 bases). V lost 4 bases, J lost 1 base, and 14 bases lay in between. This CDR3 region has 15 residues. Looked up from germline, CDR1 is SEHNR and CDR2 is FQNEAQ (reference sequence). This chain's CDR3 is CASSSGQLPSYEQYF. DNA for the CDR3: TGTGCCAGCAGCTCAGGACAGTTGCCATCCTACGAGCAGTACTTC.

The genes are TRBV7-3 and TRBJ1-1; D is undetermined. CDR3 length: 13 residues. CDR1 is SGHTA and CDR2 is FQGTGA in the germline V gene. Trimming pared 5 bases from V and 5 bases from J, leaving 12 bases between. CDR3 in amino acids: CASSNRPRTEAFF. CDR3 DNA sequence: TGTGCCAGCAGCAATCGGCCTAGGACTGAAGCTTTCTTT.

The chain is built from TRBV12-3 or TRBV12-4 and TRBJ2-3; the match to TRBD2 covers 8 bases. The CDR3 runs 13 residues. The V segment lost 4 bases and the J segment 7 bases; nucleotides outside the gene matches: 4. This chain's CDR3 is CASSSGGLNTQYF. Written as DNA, the CDR3 is TGTGCCAGCAGTTCGGGGGGGCTGAATACGCAGTATTTT.

This rearrangement joins TRBV2 to TRBJ2-7, with TRBD1 as a possible D gene (6 bases). CDR1 SNHLY and CDR2 FYNNEI come from the germline V gene. The CDR3 consists of 15 residues. V shed 2 bases and J shed 3 bases, with 14 bases lying between them. The CDR3 here is CASSEMGAMNYEQYF. CDR3 bases: TGTGCCAGCAGTGAAATGGGGGCGATGAACTACGAGCAGTACTTC. Looking up the rest from reference TRBV2 and TRBJ2-7 gives the full variable domain: EPEVTQTPSHQVTQMGQEVILRCVPISNHLYFYWYRQILGQKVEFLVSFYNNEISEKSEIFDDQFSVERPDGSNFTLKIRSTKLEDSAMYFCASSEMGAMNYEQYFGPGTRLTVT.